What follows are 29 T cell receptor beta chains derived from one specimen sequenced in a study of cytomegalovirus exposure and HLA in healthy donors. The PCR contained 60 Vbeta and 13 Jbeta primers. The assay was immunoSEQ multiplex PCR, and TCRdb's table has in-frame clones only and misses some. The repertoire holds fewer than 110,000 clones, about four fifths seen once, with 1.5% to 2% in the top ten. The sequenced sample was PBMCs. The receptors stem from a woman aged 40 to 50 in good health and CMV-seronegative.

The chain combines TRBV6-1 with TRBJ2-5; the match to TRBD2 covers 9 bases. The end of the DNA aligns better with TRBJ2-7, so the J call may be wrong. The CDR3 contains 15 residues. Looked up from germline, CDR1 is MNHNS and CDR2 is SASEGT. The CDR3 bases are TGTGCCAGCAGTGAAAGGGCTAGCGGGGCCTACGAGCAGTACTTC. Its translation is CASSERASGAYEQYF.

J is TRBJ1-1 and V is TRBV6-5, with D possibly TRBD1 on 6 matching bases. Trimming pared 6 bases from V and 8 bases from J, leaving 13 bases between. Germline loops: CDR1 MNHEY, CDR2 SVGAGI. The CDR3 length is 12 residues. CDR3 protein: CASSSGAGEAFF. CDR3 in DNA: TGTGCCAGCAGCTCAGGGGCAGGCGAAGCTTTCTTT.

The chain couples TRBV27 to TRBJ2-5; TRBD1 aligns across 9 bases. The CDR3 has 15 amino acids. V gave up 2 bases and J gave up 5 bases; unmatched junction bases: 6. From germline, CDR1 is MNHEY and CDR2 SMNVEV (reference sequence). In nucleotides, the CDR3 is TGTGCCAGCAGTTTAACCGGACAGGGGTGGGAGACCCAGTACTTC. Translated, it gives CASSLTGQGWETQYF.

The chain uses TRBV7-9 and TRBJ1-6; 7 nucleotides match TRBD1. CDR1 is SEHNR and CDR2 is FQNEAQ in the germline V gene (reference sequence). The CDR3 is 14 residues long. V was pared by 8 bases and J by 10 bases, with 11 bases of the junction left unmatched. The CDR3 nucleotides are TGTGCCAGCGCAGACACACAGGGGAACTCACCCCTCCACTTT. It yields the protein CASADTQGNSPLHF.

This clone has more than one count but fewer than ten. J is TRBJ1-5 and V is TRBV28; 12 positions match TRBD1. CDR3 length: 17 residues. The ends lost 3 bases at V and 2 bases at J; junction bases unmatched: 5. Per germline, CDR1 MDHEN and CDR2 SYDVKM. CDR3: CASSLGTGGARNQPQHF. For the CDR3, the DNA is TGTGCCAGCAGTTTGGGGACAGGGGGCGCGCGCAATCAGCCCCAGCATTTT.

DNA of the CDR3: TGTGCCAGCAGCCTTACCTACGAGCAGTACTTC. As protein: CASSLTYEQYF. This chain links TRBV5-5 with TRBJ2-7, with unresolved D. CDR1 and CDR2 from the germline V gene are SGHKS and YYEKEE (reference sequence). Between the trimmed V and J ends, which lost 4 bases and 2 bases, there was a span of 4 bases. The CDR3 totals 11 residues.

The J gene is TRBJ2-7, the V gene TRBV19; no firm D call. V was pared by 4 bases and J by 0 bases, with 10 bases between. Germline assignment: CDR1 LNHDA and CDR2 SQIVND (reference sequence). The CDR3 covers 14 residues. CDR3: CASSSQDNSYEQYF. CDR3 nucleotides: TGTGCCAGTAGTAGTCAGGATAACTCCTACGAGCAGTACTTC.

The chain employs TRBV9 and TRBJ2-3, with TRBD2 identical over 8 bases. CDR3 length: 16 residues. Germline-derived CDR1 and CDR2 are SGDLS and YYNGEE. Trimming cost V 3 bases and J 0 bases; bases outside gene matches: 6. The chain's CDR3 is CASSAGGADSTDTQYF. As DNA, the CDR3 is TGTGCCAGCAGCGCCGGGGGGGCGGATAGCACAGATACGCAGTATTTT.

The chain joins TRBV11-2 to TRBJ1-1; D remains ambiguous. This CDR3 is built from 16 residues. The germline CDR1 and CDR2 sequences are SGHAT and FQNNGV. V shed 1 base and J shed 2 bases, with 14 bases lying between them. CDR3 residues: CASSLVMTYSNTEAFF. The CDR3 bases are TGTGCCAGCAGCTTAGTTATGACATATTCCAACACTGAAGCTTTCTTT.

This sequence joins TRBV30 and TRBJ2-7; D is ambiguous. Trimming took 3 bases from V and 6 from J, leaving 15 bases between them. From germline, CDR1 is GTSNPN and CDR2 SVGIG (reference sequence). This CDR3 contains 13 residues. CDR3 sequence (DNA): TGTGCCTGGAGCATATACGCCAGTTCCGAGCAGTACTTC. As protein: CAWSIYASSEQYF.

The chain links TRBV6-6 to TRBJ1-5; tentatively, D is TRBD1 (6 bases). CDR1 is MNHNY, CDR2 SVGAGI, per germline (reference sequence). CDR3 size: 15 residues. Trimming removed 6 bases at V and 6 bases at J, with 18 bases between. CDR3 loop: CASRLVLGAGQPQHF. The CDR3 DNA sequence: TGTGCCAGCAGACTAGTCCTGGGGGCTGGTCAGCCCCAGCATTTT.

The chain's CDR3 is CASSQIGVTGVYGYTF. The CDR3 bases are TGCGCCAGCAGCCAAATTGGGGTCACAGGCGTATATGGCTACACCTTC. The J gene is TRBJ1-2, the V gene TRBV4-1, with D maybe TRBD1 (5 bases). V was cut by 2 bases and J by 5 bases, with 18 bases left in between. From germline, CDR1 is MGHRA and CDR2 YSYEKL. The CDR3 has 16 residues.

This clone appeared a single time. V is TRBV7-9 and J is TRBJ2-5; D not certain. V was trimmed by 6 bases and J by 0 bases, leaving 5 bases between them. Germline CDR1 is SEHNR and CDR2 is FQNEAQ (reference sequence). The length of the CDR3 is 12 residues. CDR3 sequence reads: CASSSNQETQYF. CDR3 coding DNA: TGTGCCAGCAGTTCAAACCAAGAGACCCAGTACTTC.

The V gene is TRBV9, the J gene TRBJ2-2; D unclear. The V and J ends lost 4 bases and 3 bases respectively, with 4 bases between them. The germline V gene encodes CDR1 SGDLS and CDR2 YYNGEE. The CDR3 contains 12 residues. The CDR3 sequence: CASSPYTGELFF. The CDR3 bases are TGTGCCAGCAGCCCGTACACCGGGGAGCTGTTTTTT.

The CDR3 nucleotides read TGCGCCAGCAGGAGGGGACTAGCGGGGGCGAACACCGGGGAGCTGTTTTTT. Translation gives CASRRGLAGANTGELFF. The chain uses TRBV10-2 and TRBJ2-2; 14 bases map to TRBD2. Germline-derived CDR1 and CDR2 are WSHSY and SAAADI. V gave up 6 bases and J gave up 0 bases; unmatched junction bases: 3. The CDR3 covers 17 residues.

The chain carries TRBV6-5 and TRBJ2-5; TRBD1 matches 12 bases. TRBJ2-7 explains the end of the DNA better; the J call may be wrong. The CDR3 covers 14 residues. From germline, CDR1 is MNHEY and CDR2 SVGAGI. In DNA, the CDR3 is TGTGCCAGCAGCCCGGGACAGGGGGCTTTCGAGCAGTACTTC. This encodes CASSPGQGAFEQYF.

V gene TRBV30 combines with J gene TRBJ2-3; 12 bases are shared with TRBD2. The V and J ends lost 0 bases and 6 bases, in that order; junction bases with no gene match: 7. The CDR3 has 16 residues. Looked up from germline, CDR1 is GTSNPN and CDR2 is SVGIG (reference sequence). CDR3 in amino acids: CAWSVQLAGGRDTQYF. The CDR3 DNA follows: TGTGCCTGGAGTGTACAACTAGCGGGGGGTCGGGATACGCAGTATTTT.

This clone was detected only a few times. The J gene is TRBJ2-7, the V gene TRBV7-9; no definite D call. Trimming took off 1 base at V and 2 bases at J, with 9 bases between the two ends. The CDR3 runs 14 residues. CDR1 SEHNR and CDR2 FQNEAQ come from the germline V gene (reference sequence). CDR3 DNA sequence: TGTGCCAGCAGCTTAGACTACCACCCCTACGAGCAGTACTTC. Translated, it gives CASSLDYHPYEQYF.

About this clone: A junction end diverges from the germline sequence, so it may reflect a read error. This chain links TRBV7-9 with TRBJ1-2; D not resolved. Germline lookup yields CDR1 SEHNR and CDR2 FQNEAQ (reference sequence). CDR3 length equals 13 residues. The CDR3 region has the DNA TGTTCCAGCAGCTTAGTGGCCCGTCATGGCTACACCTTC. Protein: CSSSLVARHGYTF.

This clone was picked up one time. The genes are TRBV9 and TRBJ2-5; D possibly corresponds to TRBD2 (6 bases). The V end was cut by 1 base, the J end by 0 bases, with 10 bases between. This CDR3 contains 15 residues. The germline CDR1 and CDR2 sequences are SGDLS and YYNGEE. The CDR3 coding sequence is TGTGCCAGCAGCGTATCTTGGGGGGACCAAGAGACCCAGTACTTC. Protein product: CASSVSWGDQETQYF.

This clone was counted between two and nine times. V usage is TRBV11-2 and J usage is TRBJ2-5; 10 bases are shared with TRBD2. This CDR3 region has 14 residues. Trimming removed 4 bases from V and 5 bases from J; junction bases left unmatched: 4. Germline V gives CDR1 SGHAT, CDR2 FQNNGV. Here the CDR3 reads CASSSTSGRETQYF. DNA for the CDR3: TGTGCCAGCAGCTCGACTAGCGGGCGGGAGACCCAGTACTTC.

V is TRBV7-3 and J is TRBJ1-2; 8 nucleotides align to TRBD1. Germline V CDR1 and CDR2: SGHTA, FQGTGA. Trimming at V came to 5 bases and at J to 4 bases, leaving 3 bases not matched to a gene. The length of the CDR3 is 13 residues. The CDR3, as DNA: TGTGCCAGCAGCGACGGACAGGGCTATGGCTACACCTTC. Its translation is CASSDGQGYGYTF.

The rearrangement links TRBV28 to TRBJ2-5; D might be TRBD2 (5 bases). The end of the DNA aligns better with TRBJ2-7, so the J call may be wrong. CDR1 and CDR2 (germline): MDHEN, SYDVKM. This CDR3 contains 12 residues. The CDR3 sequence is CASSEGVYEQYF. The CDR3 DNA reads TGTGCCAGCAGTGAGGGAGTTTACGAGCAGTACTTC.

The chain links TRBV11-3 to TRBJ2-3; a possible D gene is TRBD2 (5 bases). CDR3 length equals 15 residues. The V gene lost 5 bases and the J gene lost 1 base, with 13 bases spanning the gap. The germline CDR1 and CDR2 sequences are SGHNT and YENEEA. DNA of the CDR3: TGTGCCAGCAGCCGTACGGGGTACGGCACAGATACGCAGTATTTT. It codes for CASSRTGYGTDTQYF.

The rearrangement uses TRBV10-3 and TRBJ1-2; TRBD1 might be the D (6 bases). The CDR3 consists of 13 residues. V dropped 7 bases and J dropped 3 bases, with 12 bases sitting between them. In germline, CDR1 is ENHRY, CDR2 SYGVKD. The CDR3 DNA is TGTGCCATCACAGGGGACGTGGACTATGGCTACACCTTC. It specifies CAITGDVDYGYTF.

V and J are TRBV6-5 and TRBJ1-2; possibly TRBD1 for D (5 bases). Trimming stripped 0 bases from V and 8 bases from J, with 13 bases between. The CDR3 totals 14 residues. The germline CDR1 and CDR2 sequences are MNHEY and SVGAGI. CDR3 sequence reads: CASSYSSGGSGYTF. The CDR3 DNA follows: TGTGCCAGCAGTTACTCCTCGGGGGGGTCCGGCTACACCTTC.

This sequence joins TRBV28 and TRBJ1-4, with TRBD1 identical over 10 bases. The CDR3 totals 15 residues. The V gene end was trimmed by 2 bases and the J gene end by 8 bases; junction bases not matched to a gene: 5. Per the germline V gene, CDR1 is MDHEN and CDR2 is SYDVKM. CDR3 bases: TGTGCCAGCAGTTTAATTGGGACAGGGGACGAAAAACTGTTTTTT. Translated: CASSLIGTGDEKLFF.

The chain carries TRBV11-2 and TRBJ1-1, with D tentatively TRBD1 (6 bases). CDR3 length: 15 amino acids. V lost 1 base to trimming and J lost 1 base, with 10 bases between them. The germline V gene has CDR1 SGHAT and CDR2 FQNNGV. The CDR3 DNA follows: TGTGCCAGCAGCTTAGCCCAGGGGACGAACACTGAAGCTTTCTTT. Protein: CASSLAQGTNTEAFF.

This chain uses TRBV19 with TRBJ2-5, with D perhaps TRBD2 (7 bases). CDR3 size: 16 residues. CDR1 is LNHDA, CDR2 SQIVND, per germline (reference sequence). V was pared by 6 bases and J by 5 bases, with 22 bases between. CDR3 nucleotide sequence: TGTGCCAGTAGCCCTGTTTTAGTAGGGGGGGAGGAGACCCAGTACTTC. It yields the protein CASSPVLVGGEETQYF.